Included here is one T cell receptor beta chain sequence, with context. The CDR3 sequence is 16 residues long. V dropped 4 bases and J dropped 8; count of bases not matched to a gene: 7. CDR1 is MDHEN, CDR2 SYDVKM, per germline. These data come from a study of blood T cell repertoires in COVID-19. As processed by the authors: Amplification with reference gene primers provided the estimates of nucleated cell counts. Sequenced by immunoSEQ multiplex PCR; TCRdb stores in-frame clones only, minus some. Clonal size and the V and J genes are those of that table, whereas D and trimming came from the DNA. The sample has 90,000 to 150,000 clones, over 65% seen once; the top ten hold roughly 6.2%.

The rearrangement uses TRBV28 and TRBJ2-1, with 14 bases lining up with TRBD2. The sample was peripheral blood. This TCR was recovered from a man between 65 and 85 years old with acute or convalescent COVID-19. The CDR3 loop is CASSSGTSGRTDEQFF. CDR3 nucleotides: TGTGCCAGCAGTTCCGGGACTAGCGGGAGAACTGATGAGCAGTTCTTC.